The 23 T cell receptor beta chains listed next were all sequenced from one sample in a study of shared clonotypes between healthy human individuals. In the naive CD8 group, cells lacked CD45RO and were positively selected for CCR7, so terminally differentiated effector memory CD45RA+ cells were left out. Using immunoSEQ multiplex PCR, the repertoire was profiled, and TCRdb retains in-frame clones only, with some absent. This table holds around 650,000 clones, approximately 96% found once. Sequencing was done on a sample of naive CD8+ T cells sorted from blood. The receptors derive from a woman younger than 45 in good health.

This clone has only one observation. V usage is TRBV27 and J usage is TRBJ2-2; 13 bases are shared with TRBD2. There are 17 residues in the CDR3. Per the germline V gene, CDR1 is MNHEY and CDR2 is SMNVEV (reference sequence). The junction had 4 bases not matched to a gene; V was cut back by 6 bases and J by 0 bases. The CDR3 loop is CASSSTSGRTNTGELFF. CDR3 DNA: TGTGCCAGCAGCTCGACTAGCGGGAGGACGAACACCGGGGAGCTGTTTTTT.

J is TRBJ2-1 and V is TRBV5-6; D not certain. CDR1 and CDR2 (germline): SGHDT, YYEEEE. Trimming shortened V by 1 base and J by 0 bases, and 17 bases separated the two germline ends. The CDR3 is made up of 18 amino acids. CDR3 amino acids: CASSLFFPRTSSYNEQFF. The DNA for the CDR3 is TGTGCCAGCAGCTTGTTTTTTCCGAGGACGAGCTCCTACAATGAGCAGTTCTTC.

DNA for the CDR3: TGTGCCAGCAGTTTATCGATTGAGGGCTTTCAGCCCCAGCATTTT. Encoded protein: CASSLSIEGFQPQHF. The V and J genes are TRBV27 and TRBJ1-5; D unclear. Trimming shortened V by 0 bases and J by 6 bases, and 12 bases separated the two germline ends. CDR1 is MNHEY and CDR2 is SMNVEV in the germline V gene (reference sequence). The CDR3 has 15 residues.

As regards this clone: The sample carries other DNA sequences with the same CDR3. The chain employs TRBV4-1 and TRBJ2-5; weak D call: TRBD1 (6 bases). Germline lookup yields CDR1 MGHRA and CDR2 YSYEKL. V lost 3 bases and J 3 bases, leaving 8 bases between the germline ends. The CDR3 consists of 13 residues. CDR3 coding DNA: TGCGCCAGCAGCCAGGACAGAGAAGAGACCCAGTACTTC. This encodes CASSQDREETQYF.

Concerning this clone: The sample has other DNA sequences that encode this CDR3 too. This sequence joins TRBV2 and TRBJ2-1; 10 nucleotides agree with TRBD2. Per the germline V gene, CDR1 is SNHLY and CDR2 is FYNNEI. The CDR3 runs to 16 residues. Losses at the gene ends were 5 bases for V and 7 bases for J; bases not matched to a gene: 11. CDR3 protein: CASSSLGSGRINEQFF. CDR3 DNA sequence: TGTGCCAGCAGTTCCCTTGGTAGCGGGAGGATTAATGAGCAGTTCTTC.

The chain couples TRBV27 to TRBJ2-7; the D is unclear. CDR3 length: 15 amino acids. Germline CDR1 reads MNHEY; CDR2 reads SMNVEV (reference sequence). The V and J ends lost 7 bases and 6 bases respectively, with 22 bases between them. CDR3 region: CASTTLDGMTREQYF. CDR3 in DNA: TGTGCCAGCACCACATTAGACGGAATGACTCGCGAGCAGTACTTC.

The gene calls are TRBV9 and TRBJ2-3; the D gene is possibly TRBD2 (6 bases). This CDR3 has 15 amino acids. With 4 bases removed from V and 0 bases from J, the gap between germline ends came to 12 bases. The V gene's germline CDR1 is SGDLS and CDR2 YYNGEE. CDR3 in amino acids: CASSPFGGSTDTQYF. The CDR3 DNA reads TGTGCCAGCAGCCCCTTTGGGGGGAGCACAGATACGCAGTATTTT. Supplemented by reference TRBV9 and TRBJ2-3, the full variable domain reads DSGVTQTPKHLITATGQRVTLRCSPRSGDLSVYWYQQSLDQGLQFLIQYYNGEERAKGNILERFSAQQFPDLHSELNLSSLELGDSALYFCASSPFGGSTDTQYFGPGTRLTVL.

As DNA, the CDR3 is TGTGCCAGCACCACCCAGGGGGCCCATTCACCCCTCCACTTT. It specifies CASTTQGAHSPLHF. The V and J genes are TRBV27 and TRBJ1-6; 8 nucleotides agree with TRBD1. J gave up 8 bases and V 7 bases, and 7 bases lay outside the gene matches. Germline values: CDR1 MNHEY, CDR2 SMNVEV (reference sequence). The CDR3 contains 14 residues.

This chain uses TRBV28 with TRBJ2-7; perhaps TRBD2 as D (6 bases). The CDR3 length is 15 residues. Per germline, CDR1 MDHEN and CDR2 SYDVKM. V lost 4 bases and J lost 4, with 17 bases in between. As DNA, the CDR3 is TGTGCCAGCAGTTCCCGAGGAGGGCTCCCTTACGAGCAGTACTTC. Its translation: CASSSRGGLPYEQYF.

The gene calls are TRBV7-9 and TRBJ2-2; TRBD2 aligns across 12 bases. This CDR3 spans 16 amino acids. V lost 5 bases to trimming and J lost 6 bases; unmatched junction nucleotides: 7. CDR1 and CDR2 (germline): SEHNR, FQNEAQ (reference sequence). CDR3 loop: CASSIIGLAGSGELFF. CDR3 bases: TGTGCCAGCAGCATTATCGGACTAGCGGGATCCGGGGAGCTGTTTTTT.

The table lists this clone with a count of one. The rearrangement uses TRBV2 and TRBJ2-7; D is possibly TRBD1 (6 bases). Trimming stripped 4 bases from V and 4 bases from J, with 14 bases between. The CDR3 has 14 amino acids. Germline CDR1 is SNHLY and CDR2 is FYNNEI. The CDR3 spells CASSVFRDKYEQYF. The CDR3 coding sequence is TGTGCCAGCAGTGTATTTCGGGACAAGTACGAGCAGTACTTC.

The chain uses TRBV28 and TRBJ2-4; D is undetermined. The ends were cut back, 3 bases at V and 11 bases at J, with 17 bases in the middle. Germline lookup yields CDR1 MDHEN and CDR2 SYDVKM. The CDR3 has 14 residues. The CDR3 DNA is TGTGCCAGCAGTTTGTTAAGAACAAAAACGGTTCAGTACTTC. Protein product: CASSLLRTKTVQYF.

V is TRBV11-1 and J is TRBJ2-5; 8 bases are a match to TRBD2. From germline, CDR1 is SGHAT and CDR2 FQDESV (reference sequence). The V gene end was trimmed by 1 base and the J gene end by 5 bases; junction bases not matched to a gene: 6. The length of the CDR3 is 15 residues. The CDR3 region is CASSLGGTSEETQYF. For the CDR3, the DNA is TGTGCCAGCAGCTTAGGCGGGACTAGTGAGGAGACCCAGTACTTC. The full variable domain, its missing parts supplied by reference TRBV11-1 and TRBJ2-5, is EAEVAQSPRYKITEKSQAVAFWCDPISGHATLYWYRQILGQGPELLVQFQDESVVDDSQLPKDRFSAERLKGVDSTLKIQPAELGDSAMYLCASSLGGTSEETQYFGPGTRLLVL.

J is TRBJ1-5 and V is TRBV2; D is unclear. This CDR3 spans 15 amino acids. With 3 bases removed from V and 4 bases from J, the gap between germline ends came to 13 bases. CDR1 and CDR2 (germline): SNHLY, FYNNEI. CDR3 bases: TGTGCCAGCAGTGAGACCCCGGGAGGTAATCAGCCCCAGCATTTT. Translated, it gives CASSETPGGNQPQHF.

The chain has TRBV28 and TRBJ1-5, with 7 bases lining up with TRBD1. Looked up from germline, CDR1 is MDHEN and CDR2 is SYDVKM. Trimming cost V 10 bases and J 9 bases; bases outside gene matches: 15. The CDR3 extends over 14 amino acids. The CDR3 bases are TGTGCCACCTCGTGGACAGGTATTTTCGGGCCCCAGCATTTT. Translated: CATSWTGIFGPQHF.

This chain uses TRBV21-1 with TRBJ2-7. TRBV21-1 is a pseudogene. This CDR3 has 15 amino acids. CDR3 nucleotide sequence: TGTGCCAGCAGCACTGATGGGGTTTACTCCTACGAGCAGTACTTC. This sequence encodes CASSTDGVYSYEQYF.

CDR3 sequence reads: CASSLEQYSNQPQHF. CDR3 coding DNA: TGTGCCAGCAGCTTAGAGCAGTATAGCAATCAGCCCCAGCATTTT. The gene calls are TRBV7-8 and TRBJ1-5; D gene uncertain. The CDR3 length is 15 residues. CDR1 SGHVS and CDR2 FQNEAQ come from the germline V gene. With 1 base removed from V and 0 bases from J, the gap between germline ends came to 7 bases.

In DNA form, the CDR3 reads TGTGCCTGGAGTCAAGCGCCCTACCACGAGCAGTACTTC. Its protein is CAWSQAPYHEQYF. The chain joins TRBV30 to TRBJ2-7; D call uncertain. V lost 2 bases to trimming and J lost 5 bases, with 13 bases between them. The CDR3 has 13 residues. Looked up from germline, CDR1 is GTSNPN and CDR2 is SVGIG (reference sequence).

This clone was seen once. The rearrangement joins TRBV5-6 to TRBJ2-1; D remains unclear. The CDR3 consists of 12 residues. The germline V and J ends were trimmed by 1 base and 6 bases, with 5 bases remaining between them. Germline CDR1 and CDR2: SGHDT and YYEEEE. DNA of the CDR3: TGTGCCAGCAGCTTGTGGCTCAATGAGCAGTTCTTC. It codes for CASSLWLNEQFF.

The chain joins TRBV4-2 to TRBJ1-2, with TRBD1 matching 7 bases. CDR3 length: 17 residues. The germline gives CDR1 LGHNA, CDR2 YNFKEQ. The junction had 15 bases not matched to a gene; V was cut back by 4 bases and J by 4 bases. The CDR3 nucleotides are TGTGCCAGCAGCCGCAAAATACGGGACAGTAGAGGCTATGGCTACACCTTC. Protein: CASSRKIRDSRGYGYTF.

The CDR3 coding sequence is TGTGCCAGCAGTTTTAACGGGAACAGTTTGAGTTACGAGCAGTACTTC. Translation: CASSFNGNSLSYEQYF. The chain recombines TRBV27 with TRBJ2-7; D perhaps matches TRBD2 (5 bases). The CDR3 totals 16 residues. Germline loops: CDR1 MNHEY, CDR2 SMNVEV (reference sequence). Trimming pared 3 bases from V and 4 bases from J, leaving 19 bases between.

This sequence joins TRBV5-6 and TRBJ1-1, with D hard to call. The length of the CDR3 is 12 residues. Germline assignment: CDR1 SGHDT and CDR2 YYEEEE. V was cut by 3 bases and J by 0 bases, with 3 bases left in between. The CDR3 region is CASSSMNTEAFF. In DNA, the CDR3 is TGTGCCAGCAGCTCAATGAACACTGAAGCTTTCTTT.

This chain's CDR3 is CASSVGSGGANEQFF. CDR3 nucleotides: TGTGCCAGCAGCGTAGGTAGCGGGGGGGCCAATGAGCAGTTCTTC. The V gene is TRBV9, the J gene TRBJ2-1; TRBD2 agrees at 11 bases. V shed 0 bases, J shed 6 bases, and the junction held 2 bases outside the gene matches. The CDR3 extends over 15 amino acids. Germline V gives CDR1 SGDLS, CDR2 YYNGEE.